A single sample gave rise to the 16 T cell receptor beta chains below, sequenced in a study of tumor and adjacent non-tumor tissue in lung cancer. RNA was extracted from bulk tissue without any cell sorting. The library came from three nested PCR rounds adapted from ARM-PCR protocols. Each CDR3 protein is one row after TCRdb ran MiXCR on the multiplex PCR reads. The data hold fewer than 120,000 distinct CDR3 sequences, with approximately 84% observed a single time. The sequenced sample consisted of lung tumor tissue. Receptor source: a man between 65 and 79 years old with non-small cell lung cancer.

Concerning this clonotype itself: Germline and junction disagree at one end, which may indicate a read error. As DNA, the CDR3 is TGTCCCAGCAGGGGGGGAGCCAAAAACATTCAGTATTTC. Residues: CPSRGGAKNIQYF. The chain couples TRBV12-3 or TRBV12-4 to TRBJ2-4; tentatively, D is TRBD1 or TRBD2 (7 bases each). The CDR3 spans 13 residues.

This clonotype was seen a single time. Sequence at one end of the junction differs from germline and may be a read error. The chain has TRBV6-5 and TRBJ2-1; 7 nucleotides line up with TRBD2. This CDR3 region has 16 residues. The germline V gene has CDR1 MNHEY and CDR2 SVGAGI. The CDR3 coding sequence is TGTGCTAGCAGTTACGTCGGCGGGAGATGGGGCAATGTGCAGTTCTTC. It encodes CASSYVGGRWGNVQFF.

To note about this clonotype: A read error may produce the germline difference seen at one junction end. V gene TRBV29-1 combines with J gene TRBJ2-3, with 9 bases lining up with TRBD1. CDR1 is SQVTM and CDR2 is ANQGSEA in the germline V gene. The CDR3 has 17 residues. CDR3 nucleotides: TGCAGTTTACTTCCATATGTGACAGGGGGGGACACAGATACGCAGTGTTTT. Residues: CSLLPYVTGGDTDTQCF.

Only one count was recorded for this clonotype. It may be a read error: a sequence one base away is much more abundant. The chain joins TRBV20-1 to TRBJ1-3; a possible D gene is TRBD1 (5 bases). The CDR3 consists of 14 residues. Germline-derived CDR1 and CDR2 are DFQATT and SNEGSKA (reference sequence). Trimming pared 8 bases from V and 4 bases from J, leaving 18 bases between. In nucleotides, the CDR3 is TGCAGTATTAGAGAGGCAGGGAGAGGAAACACCATATATTTT. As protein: CSIREAGRGNTIYF.

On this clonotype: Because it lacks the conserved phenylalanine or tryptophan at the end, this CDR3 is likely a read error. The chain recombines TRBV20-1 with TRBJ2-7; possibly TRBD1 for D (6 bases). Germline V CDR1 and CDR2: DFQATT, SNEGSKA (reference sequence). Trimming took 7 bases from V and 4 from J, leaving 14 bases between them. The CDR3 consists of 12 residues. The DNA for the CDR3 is TGCAGTGTCGAGGGGGTCCTATACGAGCAGTACTGC. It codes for CSVEGVLYEQYC.

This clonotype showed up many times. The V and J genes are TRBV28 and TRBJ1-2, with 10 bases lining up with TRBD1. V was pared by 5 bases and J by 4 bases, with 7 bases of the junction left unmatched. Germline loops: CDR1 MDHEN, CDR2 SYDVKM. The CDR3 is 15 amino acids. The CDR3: CASSEGQGFTYGYTF. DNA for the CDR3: TGTGCCAGCAGTGAGGGACAGGGGTTTACCTATGGCTACACCTTC.

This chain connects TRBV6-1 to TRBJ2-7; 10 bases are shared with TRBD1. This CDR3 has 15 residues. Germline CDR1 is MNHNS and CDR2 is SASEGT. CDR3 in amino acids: CVSSVGQGLNYEQYF. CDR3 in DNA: TGTGTTAGCAGCGTGGGACAGGGGCTTAACTACGAGCAGTACTTC.

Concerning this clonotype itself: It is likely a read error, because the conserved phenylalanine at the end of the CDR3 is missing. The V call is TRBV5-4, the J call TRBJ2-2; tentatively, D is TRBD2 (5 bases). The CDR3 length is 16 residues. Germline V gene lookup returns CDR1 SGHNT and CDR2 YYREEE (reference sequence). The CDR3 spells CASSLEERGNTGELFY. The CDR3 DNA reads TGTGCTAGCAGCTTGGAGGAACGGGGGAACACCGGGGAGCTGTTTTAT.

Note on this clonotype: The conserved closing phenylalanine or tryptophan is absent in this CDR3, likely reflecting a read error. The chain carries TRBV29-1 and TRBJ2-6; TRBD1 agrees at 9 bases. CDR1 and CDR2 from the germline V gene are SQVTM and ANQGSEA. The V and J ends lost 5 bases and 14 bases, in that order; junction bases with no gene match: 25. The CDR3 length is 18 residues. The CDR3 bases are TGCAGCGTTTCCGACCGGGACAGGGTCTCCTCTGGGGCCAATATCCTGACTTCC. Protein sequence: CSVSDRDRVSSGANILTS.

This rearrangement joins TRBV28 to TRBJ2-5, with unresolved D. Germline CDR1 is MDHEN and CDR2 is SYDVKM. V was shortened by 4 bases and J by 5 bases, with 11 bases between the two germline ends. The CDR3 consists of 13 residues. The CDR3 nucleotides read TGTGCCAGCAGTTCTGGGTACCGGGAGACCCAGTACTTC. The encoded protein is CASSSGYRETQYF. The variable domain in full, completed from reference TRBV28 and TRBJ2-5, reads DVKVTQSSRYLVKRTGEKVFLECVQDMDHENMFWYRQDPGLGLRLIYFSYDVKMKEKGDIPEGYSVSREKKERFSLILESASTNQTSMYLCASSSGYRETQYFGPGTRLLVL.

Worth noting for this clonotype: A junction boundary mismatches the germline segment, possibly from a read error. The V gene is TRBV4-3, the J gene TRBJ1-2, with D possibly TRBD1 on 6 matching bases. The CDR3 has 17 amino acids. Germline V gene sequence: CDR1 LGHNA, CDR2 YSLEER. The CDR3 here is CASSRDRRPYFNYGYTF. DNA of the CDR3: TGCGCCAGCAGCCGAGACAGGCGACCTTACTTCAACTATGGCTACACGTTC.

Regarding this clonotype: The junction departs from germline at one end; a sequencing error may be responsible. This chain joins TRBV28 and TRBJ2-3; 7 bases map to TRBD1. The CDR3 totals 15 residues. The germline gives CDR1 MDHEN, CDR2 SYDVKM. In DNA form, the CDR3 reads TGTGCTAGCAGTTTTTCCAGGGGGAGCACTGATACGCAGTATTTT. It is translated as CASSFSRGSTDTQYF.

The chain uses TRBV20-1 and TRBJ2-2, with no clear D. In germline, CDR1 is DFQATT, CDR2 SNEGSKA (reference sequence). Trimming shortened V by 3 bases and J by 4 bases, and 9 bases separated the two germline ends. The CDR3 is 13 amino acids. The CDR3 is CSARPLGTGELFF. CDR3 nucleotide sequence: TGCAGTGCTAGGCCCTTGGGCACCGGGGAGCTGTTTTTT.

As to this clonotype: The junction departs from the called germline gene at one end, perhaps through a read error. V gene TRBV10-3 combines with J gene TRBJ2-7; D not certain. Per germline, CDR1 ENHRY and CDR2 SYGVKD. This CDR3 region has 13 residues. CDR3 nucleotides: TGTGCCATCAGGGATATAGGGTTCTACGAACAGTACTTC. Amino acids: CAIRDIGFYEQYF.

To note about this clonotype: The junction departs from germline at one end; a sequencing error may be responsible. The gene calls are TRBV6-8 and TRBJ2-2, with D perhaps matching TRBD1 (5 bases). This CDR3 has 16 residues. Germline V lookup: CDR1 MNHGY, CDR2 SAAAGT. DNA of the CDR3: TGTGCCAGCAGTCGGTCCGAGACCATGAACACCAGGGAACTGTTTTTT. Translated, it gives CASSRSETMNTRELFF.

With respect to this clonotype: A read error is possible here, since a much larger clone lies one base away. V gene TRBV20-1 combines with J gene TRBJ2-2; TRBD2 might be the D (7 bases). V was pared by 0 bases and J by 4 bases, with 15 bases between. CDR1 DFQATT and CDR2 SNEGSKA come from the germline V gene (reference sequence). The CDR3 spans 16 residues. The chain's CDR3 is CSARDQGGGITGELFF. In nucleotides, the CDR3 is TGCAGTGCTAGAGATCAAGGCGGGGGCATCACCGGGGAGCTGTTTTTT.